These 9 T cell receptor beta chains came from one sample sequenced in a study of response to subunit inactivated influenza vaccine. TCRdb called the RT-PCR reads again in MiXCR, with one record for every CDR3 protein. The sample records around 540,000 distinct CDR3 sequences, over 9.5% being singletons. The material was PBMCs from blood, obtained on the day of vaccination. The receptor source for this set is a man aged 50 to 59 who received an inactivated influenza vaccine.

Many counts were recorded for this clonotype. This chain links TRBV5-1 with TRBJ2-3, with D unresolved. With 0 bases removed from V and 2 bases from J, the gap between germline ends came to 7 bases. CDR3 size: 14 residues. The germline CDR1 and CDR2 sequences are SGHRS and YFSETQ. In nucleotides, the CDR3 is TGCGCCAGCAGCTTGGTAGTCTCCACAGATACGCAGTATTTT. Residues: CASSLVVSTDTQYF.

The V gene is TRBV20-1, the J gene TRBJ2-7; 10 bases line up with TRBD2. Germline V gene lookup returns CDR1 DFQATT and CDR2 SNEGSKA (reference sequence). The CDR3 spans 16 residues. The trim removed 6 bases at V and 7 bases at J, leaving 18 bases unmatched. CDR3 sequence (DNA): TGCAGTGCCCCCCGATGGAGCGGGAGGGCCCCCAGGGAGCAGTACTTC. Encoded protein: CSAPRWSGRAPREQYF.

The rearrangement joins TRBV4-2 to TRBJ2-5; D may match TRBD1 or TRBD2 (6 bases each). Trimming took 1 base from V and 1 from J, leaving 16 bases between them. Germline lookup yields CDR1 LGHNA and CDR2 YNFKEQ. The CDR3 runs 17 residues. The CDR3 spells CASSQGASGGPQETQYF. CDR3 bases: TGTGCCAGCAGCCAAGGCGCCTCCGGGGGCCCCCAAGAGACCCAGTACTTC.

This clonotype was detected only a few times. The rearrangement links TRBV20-1 to TRBJ2-5; the match to TRBD1 covers 9 bases. The CDR3 has 15 residues. Germline V gene data show CDR1 as DFQATT and CDR2 as SNEGSKA (reference sequence). The trim removed 3 bases at V and 5 bases at J, leaving 10 bases unmatched. CDR3 bases: TGCAGTGCTAGTGGGACAGGGAGATCAGCGGAGACCCAGTACTTC. It yields the protein CSASGTGRSAETQYF.

This clonotype was counted only a few times. This chain joins TRBV7-2 and TRBJ2-3, with D perhaps matching TRBD1 (5 bases). V shed 5 bases and J shed 0 bases, with 9 bases lying between them. CDR3 size: 14 residues. Germline lookup yields CDR1 SGHTA and CDR2 FQGNSA. The CDR3 sequence: CASSETASTDTQYF. The DNA for the CDR3 is TGTGCCAGCAGCGAGACAGCTAGCACAGATACGCAGTATTTT. The variable domain in full, completed from reference TRBV7-2 and TRBJ2-3, reads GAGVSQSPSNKVTEKGKDVELRCDPISGHTALYWYRQSLGQGLEFLIYFQGNSAPDKSGLPSDRFSAERTGGSVSTLTIQRTQQEDSAVYLCASSETASTDTQYFGPGTRLTVL.

This clonotype was seen repeatedly, ten times or more. V and J are TRBV5-6 and TRBJ2-1; D is perhaps TRBD2 (6 bases). The CDR3 covers 16 residues. The V gene lost 0 bases and the J gene lost 3 bases, with 13 bases spanning the gap. Looked up from germline, CDR1 is SGHDT and CDR2 is YYEEEE. CDR3 sequence (DNA): TGTGCCAGCAGCTTGGTCGGAGGGGAGGTCTACAATGAGCAGTTCTTC. Amino acid sequence: CASSLVGGEVYNEQFF. Drawing the rest from reference TRBV5-6 and TRBJ2-1, the complete variable domain is DAGVTQSPTHLIKTRGQQVTLRCSPKSGHDTVSWYQQALGQGPQFIFQYYEEEERQRGNFPDRFSGHQFPNYSSELNVNALLLGDSALYLCASSLVGGEVYNEQFFGPGTRLTVL.

The table lists this clonotype with many counts. This chain uses TRBV20-1 with TRBJ2-5; D possibly uses TRBD1 or TRBD2 (5 bases each). This CDR3 is 12 amino acids long. Trimming left V 1 base short and J 2 bases short, with 5 bases between. In germline, CDR1 is DFQATT, CDR2 SNEGSKA (reference sequence). CDR3 sequence (DNA): TGCAGTGCTAGAGGGGGGCAAGAGACCCAGTACTTC. Translated, it gives CSARGGQETQYF.

J is TRBJ2-1 and V is TRBV7-3; D perhaps matches TRBD2 (6 bases). The CDR3 has 18 residues. The germline CDR1 and CDR2 sequences are SGHTA and FQGTGA. The germline V and J ends were trimmed by 0 bases and 0 bases, with 15 bases remaining between them. CDR3 DNA: TGTGCCAGCAGCTTAACCGTGGGAGGTCGAAGCTCCTACAATGAGCAGTTCTTC. Protein: CASSLTVGGRSSYNEQFF.

This chain connects TRBV7-9 to TRBJ1-5, with D hard to call. Per the germline V gene, CDR1 is SEHNR and CDR2 is FQNEAQ (reference sequence). The CDR3 has 16 amino acids. Between the trimmed V and J ends, which lost 1 base and 1 base, there was a span of 11 bases. The CDR3 spells CASSLGALPSNQPQHF. The CDR3 DNA reads TGTGCCAGCAGCTTAGGGGCACTGCCGAGCAATCAGCCCCAGCATTTT.